This T cell receptor beta chain comes out of a study of beta chain features in type 1 diabetes. Study as a whole: Examination spanned 100 million to 120 million sorted cells from all samples.

Of the isolated RNA, all was reverse transcribed, and so the sequenced material was expressed TCRB transcripts. Generated by immunoSEQ multiplex PCR, the TCRdb table keeps only in-frame clones and is missing some. The sample holds more than 550,000 clones; roughly 13% are singletons and the top ten take roughly 0.04%. This clone has only a few counts. Its target is unknown. Whole-study results and caveats: Researchers report that Type 1 diabetes patients had moderately but significantly shorter TCRB CDR3s across all four CD4+ subsets.

The sequencing sample was made of naive CD4+ T cells from blood. This TCR was recovered from a man aged 18 to 29 with type 1 diabetes.

The chain's CDR3 is CASSPTTVSYEQYF. As DNA, the CDR3 is TGTGCCAGCTCACCTACGACTGTATCCTACGAGCAGTACTTC. This chain connects TRBV18 to TRBJ2-7; D not certain. V gave up 3 bases and J gave up 1 base, with 10 bases separating them. This CDR3 comprises 14 residues. The germline V gene has CDR1 KGHSH and CDR2 LQKENI.